This T cell receptor (beta chain) is from a study of cytomegalovirus exposure and HLA in healthy donors. PCR used 60 Vbeta primers and 13 Jbeta primers. Profiling relied on immunoSEQ multiplex PCR, and the TCRdb table lists in-frame clones only, not all of them. The table includes about 150,000 clones, 60% to 85% detected once. Comments on this clone: Its antigen remains unidentified.

General study points: Among CMV-associated TCR beta chains, most appeared HLA-restricted in a later analysis.

Germline V gives CDR1 KGHSH, CDR2 LQKENI. The length of the CDR3 is 18 residues. V was pared by 3 bases and J by 0 bases, with 15 bases between. The rearrangement joins TRBV18 to TRBJ1-6, with D possibly being TRBD1 (6 bases). The sample consisted of PBMCs. This TCR was sampled from a woman aged 40 to 49 in good health and CMV-seronegative. This CDR3 reads CASSPFSYRVSYNSPLHF. Here the CDR3 DNA reads TGTGCCAGCTCACCTTTCTCATACAGGGTCTCCTATAATTCACCCCTCCACTTT. Supplemented by reference TRBV18 and TRBJ1-6, the full variable domain reads NAGVMQNPRHLVRRRGQEARLRCSPMKGHSHVYWYRQLPEEGLKFMVYLQKENIIDESGMPKERFSAEFPKEGPSILRIQQVVRGDSAAYFCASSPFSYRVSYNSPLHFGNGTRLTVT.